Below are 23 T cell receptor beta chains sequenced from a single sample in a study of T-cell reconstitution after alpha-beta-depleted transplantation in children. Library preparation (for TCRbeta) was performed with unique molecular identifiers. TCRdb called the PCR reads again in MiXCR, with one record for every CDR3 protein. The table records hundreds of thousands of distinct CDR3 sequences, 15% to 20% of them present only once. The source material was PBMCs, mostly from graft donor cells, sampled 360 days after TCRalphabeta/CD19-depleted stem cell transplant. Every receptor here comes from a male patient under 18 who had a stem cell transplant for acute lymphoblastic leukemia, so the T cells may come from the graft donor.

The J gene is TRBJ2-7, the V gene TRBV24-1; tentatively, D is TRBD1 (5 bases). V was trimmed by 6 bases and J by 0 bases, leaving 17 bases between them. Looked up from germline, CDR1 is KGHDR and CDR2 is SFDVKD. The CDR3 has 16 residues. CDR3 DNA sequence: TGTGCCACCAGTCTAGGCAGGGTACGAATCTCCTACGAGCAGTACTTC. Protein product: CATSLGRVRISYEQYF.

This clonotype was recorded many times. This chain connects TRBV7-9 to TRBJ2-1, with D hard to call. The CDR3 contains 15 residues. CDR1 SEHNR and CDR2 FQNEAQ come from the germline V gene (reference sequence). Trimming stripped 4 bases from V and 0 bases from J, with 10 bases between. The CDR3 sequence is CASSSAPSSYNEQFF. CDR3 in DNA: TGTGCCAGCAGCTCGGCTCCTAGCTCCTACAATGAGCAGTTCTTC.

This clonotype was picked up many times. The rearrangement uses TRBV5-1 and TRBJ2-1; no firm D call. V was clipped by 0 bases and J by 9 bases, with 19 bases between them. This CDR3 contains 16 residues. CDR1 and CDR2 from the germline V gene are SGHRS and YFSETQ. The CDR3 here is CASSLASLWVRGEQFF. The DNA for the CDR3 is TGCGCCAGCAGCTTGGCATCGCTGTGGGTTCGAGGTGAGCAGTTCTTC.

This clonotype came up a few times. The CDR3: CASSPLGQGGTYEQYF. As DNA, the CDR3 is TGTGCCAGCTCACCACTTGGACAGGGCGGGACCTACGAGCAGTACTTC. The chain joins TRBV18 to TRBJ2-7; TRBD1 aligns across 8 bases. The CDR3 is made up of 16 amino acids. Germline trimming cut 1 base from V and 2 bases from J; bases unmatched to any gene: 7. Looked up from germline, CDR1 is KGHSH and CDR2 is LQKENI.

The genes are TRBV5-1 and TRBJ2-1, with 10 bases aligning to TRBD2. CDR1 SGHRS and CDR2 YFSETQ come from the germline V gene. J gave up 5 bases and V 4 bases, and 9 bases lay outside the gene matches. The CDR3 is made up of 16 amino acids. The DNA of the CDR3 is TGCGCCAGCAGCCTAGGCCTAGCGGGAGTCCACAATGAGCAGTTCTTC. This sequence encodes CASSLGLAGVHNEQFF.

This clonotype was found many times. The CDR3 sequence: CSVPDRVGTEAFF. CDR3 coding DNA: TGCAGCGTCCCTGACAGGGTCGGTACTGAAGCTTTCTTT. This chain joins TRBV29-1 and TRBJ1-1; the match to TRBD1 covers 7 bases. After removal of 6 bases from V and 5 bases from J, the junction contained 9 bases not matched to a gene. Germline V gene data show CDR1 as SQVTM and CDR2 as ANQGSEA. This CDR3 has 13 amino acids.

This clonotype was counted only a few times. CDR3 coding DNA: TGCGCCAGCAGCCCAAGGGGACTAGCGAGAACCTACGAGCAGTACTTC. It encodes CASSPRGLARTYEQYF. The chain couples TRBV5-1 to TRBJ2-7, with 10 positions matching TRBD2. V shed 4 bases and J 2 bases; nucleotides not matched to a gene: 9. The CDR3 contains 16 residues. Germline-derived CDR1 and CDR2 are SGHRS and YFSETQ.

This clonotype was observed a few times. The chain employs TRBV14 and TRBJ2-2; D unclear. Germline CDR1 is SGHDN and CDR2 is FVKESK. CDR3 length equals 13 residues. V shed 6 bases and J shed 7 bases, with 12 bases lying between them. CDR3 nucleotides: TGTGCCAGCAGTGACGACTGGAGCGGGGAGCTGTTTTTT. This gives the protein CASSDDWSGELFF.

The genes are TRBV27 and TRBJ2-7; D ambiguous. The CDR3 extends over 13 amino acids. The germline gives CDR1 MNHEY, CDR2 SMNVEV (reference sequence). V lost 11 bases, J lost 0 bases, and 14 bases lay in between. DNA of the CDR3: TGTGCCTGTAGGGATAGCAGCTCCTACGAGCAGTACTTC. This gives the protein CACRDSSSYEQYF.

The V call is TRBV5-1, the J call TRBJ1-6; D is unresolved. Germline loops: CDR1 SGHRS, CDR2 YFSETQ. This CDR3 region has 15 residues. V shed 2 bases and J shed 8 bases, with 14 bases lying between them. DNA of the CDR3: TGCGCCAGCAGCTTAGTGCAGGCCCTGTATTCACCCCTCCACTTT. This gives the protein CASSLVQALYSPLHF.

This clonotype occurred a few times. The chain combines TRBV5-1 with TRBJ2-5, with a tentative D call TRBD2 (5 bases). The germline CDR1 and CDR2 sequences are SGHRS and YFSETQ. The ends were cut back, 2 bases at V and 0 bases at J, with 11 bases in the middle. The CDR3 extends over 15 amino acids. The CDR3 DNA reads TGCGCCAGCAGCTTCGGAGGTCTGTACCAAGAGACCCAGTACTTC. It yields the protein CASSFGGLYQETQYF.

The chain is built from TRBV20-1 and TRBJ2-5, with 14 bases identical to TRBD2. V trimming: 1 base; J trimming: 4 bases; junction bases outside the gene matches: 14. This CDR3 has 19 residues. From germline, CDR1 is DFQATT and CDR2 SNEGSKA (reference sequence). As DNA, the CDR3 is TGCAGTGCTAGAGGGGTAACCGGGACTAGCGGGAGACCTGGAGAGACCCAGTACTTC. Protein sequence: CSARGVTGTSGRPGETQYF.

In nucleotides, the CDR3 is TGTGCCAGCAGCGAACCGGGACAGGGGGTCGGGGAGCTGTTTTTT. Its translation: CASSEPGQGVGELFF. The gene calls are TRBV11-3 and TRBJ2-2; 11 bases map to TRBD1. Germline loops: CDR1 SGHNT, CDR2 YENEEA. V was clipped by 5 bases and J by 7 bases; unmatched bases: 6. The CDR3 runs 15 residues.

In its sample, this clonotype was seen many times. This chain uses TRBV25-1 with TRBJ2-1, with D tentatively TRBD2 (5 bases). Looked up from germline, CDR1 is MGHDK and CDR2 is SYGVNS. V was clipped by 4 bases and J by 1 base, with 8 bases between them. This CDR3 has 14 amino acids. The CDR3 spells CASSGELSYNEQFF. CDR3 DNA: TGTGCCAGCAGTGGGGAGTTGTCCTACAATGAGCAGTTCTTC.

This clonotype has a count of ten or more. The chain carries TRBV29-1 and TRBJ2-1; D remains ambiguous. The V gene lost 8 bases and the J gene lost 13 bases, with 12 bases spanning the gap. The CDR3 has 9 residues. Looked up from germline, CDR1 is SQVTM and CDR2 is ANQGSEA. The CDR3 DNA follows: TGCAGCTCTGGAAGGGCACAGTTCTTC. It translates to CSSGRAQFF.

A few counts support this clonotype. This chain links TRBV10-1 with TRBJ2-3; D is undetermined. Germline CDR1 is WNHNN and CDR2 is SYGVQD (reference sequence). This CDR3 is built from 14 residues. With 4 bases removed from V and 4 bases from J, the gap between germline ends came to 12 bases. CDR3 amino acids: CASSGAVPPDTQYF. DNA of the CDR3: TGCGCCAGCAGTGGGGCGGTCCCGCCAGATACGCAGTATTTT.

The chain uses TRBV7-8 and TRBJ2-3; 8 bases fit TRBD2. Germline V gene data show CDR1 as SGHVS and CDR2 as FQNEAQ. The CDR3 length is 19 residues. V shed 0 bases and J 2 bases; nucleotides not matched to a gene: 13. The CDR3: CASSLAWSLAVPHTDTQYF. The DNA of the CDR3 is TGTGCCAGCAGCTTAGCTTGGTCACTAGCGGTTCCTCACACAGATACGCAGTATTTT.

Ten or more counts support this clonotype. In DNA, the CDR3 is TGCAGTGCTAAGGGGACAGAGCCCTTTCTCGCGCAGTATTTT. Amino acid sequence: CSAKGTEPFLAQYF. The chain has TRBV20-1 and TRBJ2-3; 7 bases map to TRBD1. The germline CDR1 and CDR2 sequences are DFQATT and SNEGSKA (reference sequence). This CDR3 has 14 residues. V shed 4 bases and J 10 bases; nucleotides not matched to a gene: 14.

A few counts support this clonotype. The genes are TRBV5-1 and TRBJ1-6; D uncertain. Germline V gene sequence: CDR1 SGHRS, CDR2 YFSETQ. Deletions cut 0 bases from V and 12 bases from J, with 4 bases between. This CDR3 has 11 residues. The CDR3 coding sequence is TGCGCCAGCAGCTTGGATGGACCCCTCCACTTT. This codes for CASSLDGPLHF.

This clonotype was seen more than once but under ten times. The J gene is TRBJ1-1, the V gene TRBV2; no firm D call. The CDR3 totals 15 residues. With 1 base removed from V and 0 bases from J, the gap between germline ends came to 9 bases. Germline CDR1 SNHLY, CDR2 FYNNEI. CDR3 DNA sequence: TGTGCCAGCAGTGAAGGGCGCCTTCTGAACACTGAAGCTTTCTTT. Its protein is CASSEGRLLNTEAFF.

The CDR3 DNA is TGCAGTGCTAGTCAGGGACAGGGTTTCTACGAGCAGTACTTC. This codes for CSASQGQGFYEQYF. This rearrangement joins TRBV20-1 to TRBJ2-7; TRBD1 agrees at 9 bases. Germline loops: CDR1 DFQATT, CDR2 SNEGSKA (reference sequence). Trimming removed 3 bases from V and 3 bases from J; junction bases left unmatched: 6. The CDR3 spans 14 residues.

This clonotype was observed a handful of times. V gene TRBV20-1 combines with J gene TRBJ1-5; 9 bases align to TRBD1. Germline-derived CDR1 and CDR2 are DFQATT and SNEGSKA (reference sequence). This CDR3 region has 18 residues. J gave up 0 bases and V 6 bases, and 15 bases lay outside the gene matches. The CDR3 DNA follows: TGCAGTGCCGCCCGGGCCGGGACAGGGACTTATAGCAATCAGCCCCAGCATTTT. It yields the protein CSAARAGTGTYSNQPQHF.

Only a few counts were recorded for this clonotype. J is TRBJ1-2 and V is TRBV11-2; TRBD1 matches at 7 bases. After removal of 6 bases from V and 5 bases from J, the junction contained 12 bases not matched to a gene. The CDR3 sequence is 15 residues long. In germline, CDR1 is SGHAT, CDR2 FQNNGV. The CDR3 DNA is TGTGCCAGCAGACCTATCCGGGACAGACATTATGGCTACACCTTC. Translating it yields CASRPIRDRHYGYTF.